This entry lists 24 T cell receptor beta chains sequenced from one sample in a study of blood T cell repertoires in COVID-19. Here immunoSEQ multiplex PCR was the method, and the copy in TCRdb shows in-frame clones only, minus some. The data hold 250,000 to 350,000 clones, with 70% to 90% observed a single time. The specimen was PBMCs or T cells enriched from blood (not recorded which). Every receptor here comes from a middle-aged woman who had recovered from COVID-19.

This chain uses TRBV6-5 with TRBJ1-4; the match to TRBD1 covers 8 bases. The junction had 8 bases not matched to a gene; V was cut back by 6 bases and J by 8 bases. Germline V gives CDR1 MNHEY, CDR2 SVGAGI. This CDR3 is 14 amino acids long. The chain's CDR3 is CASRSRGPGEKLFF. The DNA for the CDR3 is TGTGCCAGCAGGTCCAGGGGGCCAGGGGAAAAACTGTTTTTT.

Turning to this clone: The same CDR3 is also encoded by other DNA sequences in this sample. The rearrangement uses TRBV5-1 and TRBJ2-3; 9 positions agree with TRBD2. This CDR3 is 15 amino acids long. V dropped 0 bases and J dropped 6; count of bases not matched to a gene: 5. Per the germline V gene, CDR1 is SGHRS and CDR2 is YFSETQ. Here the CDR3 DNA reads TGCGCCAGCAGCTTGGCCCTAGCGGGGACGGATACGCAGTATTTT. It encodes CASSLALAGTDTQYF.

This chain connects TRBV28 to TRBJ2-1; 8 positions match TRBD1. In germline, CDR1 is MDHEN, CDR2 SYDVKM. The CDR3 spans 13 residues. V was clipped by 4 bases and J by 13 bases; unmatched bases: 9. The chain's CDR3 is CASSSGQGQHQFF. CDR3 coding DNA: TGTGCCAGCAGTTCAGGACAGGGCCAGCACCAGTTCTTC.

The gene calls are TRBV6-6 and TRBJ2-2; TRBD1 matches at 11 bases. Unmatched junction bases numbered 5, after V lost 5 bases and J lost 6 bases. This CDR3 has 15 amino acids. Germline values: CDR1 MNHNY, CDR2 SVGAGI (reference sequence). The CDR3 is CASSPGQGASGELFF. CDR3 sequence (DNA): TGTGCCAGCAGTCCCGGACAGGGGGCCTCCGGGGAGCTGTTTTTT.

The genes are TRBV5-6 and TRBJ2-7, with D possibly being TRBD2 (6 bases). CDR3 length equals 13 residues. V lost 3 bases and J 5 bases, leaving 12 bases between the germline ends. Germline CDR1 and CDR2: SGHDT and YYEEEE. This chain's CDR3 is CASSSTSQHEQYF. As DNA, the CDR3 is TGTGCCAGCAGCTCGACTAGTCAGCACGAGCAGTACTTC.

The chain is built from TRBV4-3 and TRBJ1-4; perhaps TRBD1 as D (6 bases). There are 16 residues in the CDR3. The germline V gene has CDR1 LGHNA and CDR2 YSLEER. Trimming shortened V by 1 base and J by 7 bases, and 16 bases separated the two germline ends. CDR3 residues: CASSQGRQGSGEKLFF. The DNA for the CDR3 is TGCGCCAGCAGCCAAGGACGGCAGGGGTCCGGTGAAAAACTGTTTTTT.

This CDR3 reads CSASETGRGRKLFF. For the CDR3, the DNA is TGCAGTGCTAGTGAAACAGGGAGGGGGAGGAAACTGTTTTTT. V gene TRBV20-1 combines with J gene TRBJ1-4, with D possibly matching TRBD1 (6 bases). V was pared by 3 bases and J by 11 bases, with 19 bases between. The CDR3 extends over 14 amino acids. CDR1 is DFQATT and CDR2 is SNEGSKA in the germline V gene (reference sequence).

The V and J genes are TRBV7-2 and TRBJ1-5, with 10 bases identical to TRBD1. With V trimmed by 3 bases and J by 6 bases, 2 bases remained unmatched. The CDR3 is made up of 14 amino acids. Germline CDR1 is SGHTA and CDR2 is FQGNSA. The CDR3: CASSLGQGIQPQHF. The CDR3 DNA sequence: TGTGCCAGCAGCTTGGGACAGGGGATTCAGCCCCAGCATTTT.

The chain carries TRBV10-2 and TRBJ2-7; D not resolved. V was trimmed by 4 bases and J by 5 bases, leaving 15 bases between them. Germline V CDR1 and CDR2: WSHSY, SAAADI. The CDR3 contains 14 residues. As DNA, the CDR3 is TGCGCCAGCAGTGTTTTCCCAGAACCTGACGAGCAGTACTTC. Translation gives CASSVFPEPDEQYF.

The V and J genes are TRBV3-1 (or the pseudogene TRBV3-2) and TRBJ2-7; 7 bases align to TRBD2. Trimming took 0 bases from V and 6 from J; bases not matched to a gene: 14. CDR3 size: 17 residues. In germline, CDR1 is LGHDT, CDR2 YNNKEL (reference sequence). The CDR3 nucleotides are TGTGCCAGCAGCCAAGAGGTCATGGGGACTAAGAACTTCGAGCAGTACTTC. This translates into CASSQEVMGTKNFEQYF.

The V and J genes are TRBV10-3 and TRBJ2-5; the D gene is possibly TRBD2 (6 bases). V was trimmed by 4 bases and J by 2 bases, leaving 14 bases between them. In germline, CDR1 is ENHRY, CDR2 SYGVKD. This CDR3 has 15 residues. The CDR3 DNA follows: TGTGCCATCAGTGGGGACTGGGGGGTTCAAGAGACCCAGTACTTC. Translating it yields CAISGDWGVQETQYF.

The CDR3 DNA sequence: TGTGCCAGCTCTCTCCAGGGGGCGCCCACCGGGGAGCTGTTTTTT. It specifies CASSLQGAPTGELFF. The chain has TRBV18 and TRBJ2-2; 8 bases align to TRBD1. Germline values: CDR1 KGHSH, CDR2 LQKENI. This CDR3 has 15 residues. Germline trimming cut 6 bases from V and 4 bases from J; bases unmatched to any gene: 7.

The chain uses TRBV9 and TRBJ1-2, with no clear D. CDR1 SGDLS and CDR2 YYNGEE come from the germline V gene. V gave up 3 bases and J gave up 8 bases, with 23 bases separating them. There are 16 residues in the CDR3. CDR3: CASSAQEGRGLGGYTF. In DNA form, the CDR3 reads TGTGCCAGCAGCGCCCAGGAAGGGCGGGGTTTAGGCGGCTACACCTTC.

The chain joins TRBV7-9 to TRBJ2-3; 7 nucleotides agree with TRBD2. The CDR3 loop spans 13 amino acids. Germline V gives CDR1 SEHNR, CDR2 FQNEAQ (reference sequence). V shed 8 bases, J shed 5 bases, and the junction held 7 bases outside the gene matches. CDR3 in amino acids: CASQRGPRDTQYF. The DNA of the CDR3 is TGTGCCAGCCAGCGGGGCCCGCGAGATACGCAGTATTTT.

J is TRBJ2-2 and V is TRBV2; D is ambiguous. Germline V gene sequence: CDR1 SNHLY, CDR2 FYNNEI. This CDR3 is 12 amino acids long. Trimming stripped 2 bases from V and 9 bases from J, with 7 bases between. CDR3 residues: CASSERVWELFF. CDR3 nucleotide sequence: TGTGCCAGCAGTGAAAGAGTATGGGAGCTGTTTTTT.

This chain uses TRBV15 with TRBJ2-5, with 9 nucleotides matching TRBD1. Trimming at V came to 5 bases and at J to 4 bases, leaving 5 bases not matched to a gene. This CDR3 is 14 amino acids long. Germline CDR1 and CDR2: LNHNV and YYDKDF (reference sequence). The CDR3 sequence: CATSRGQGRETQYF. DNA of the CDR3: TGTGCCACCAGCCGGGGACAGGGCCGAGAGACCCAGTACTTC.

The chain couples TRBV5-1 to TRBJ2-7, with D possibly TRBD1 on 6 matching bases. Trimming cost V 4 bases and J 7 bases, with 18 bases left between them. The length of the CDR3 is 14 residues. CDR1 SGHRS and CDR2 YFSETQ come from the germline V gene. The CDR3 nucleotides read TGCGCCAGCAGCGTTGGACAGTGGGTGGGAGAGCAGTACTTC. It translates to CASSVGQWVGEQYF. Drawing the rest from reference TRBV5-1 and TRBJ2-7, the complete variable domain is KAGVTQTPRYLIKTRGQQVTLSCSPISGHRSVSWYQQTPGQGLQFLFEYFSETQRNKGNFPGRFSGRQFSNSRSEMNVSTLELGDSALYLCASSVGQWVGEQYFGPGTRLTVT.

Concerning this clone: At one end, the junction sequence differs from germline, possibly due to a read error. The chain is built from TRBV28 and TRBJ1-2; no firm D call. Germline V gene sequence: CDR1 MDHEN, CDR2 SYDVKM. The CDR3 runs 11 residues. The CDR3 sequence is CASRTNHGYTF. The CDR3 DNA follows: TGTGCCAGCAGAACTAACCATGGCTACACCTTC.

This clone appeared a few times. V is TRBV9 and J is TRBJ2-2, with TRBD1 identical over 8 bases. CDR3 length: 16 amino acids. The trim removed 3 bases at V and 7 bases at J, leaving 11 bases unmatched. CDR1 SGDLS and CDR2 YYNGEE come from the germline V gene. The CDR3 DNA is TGTGCCAGCAGCGGCAGGGGGCGCCGGTCGGGCGGGGAGCTGTTTTTT. Its translation: CASSGRGRRSGGELFF.

This clone was picked up a small number of times. V usage is TRBV28 and J usage is TRBJ2-7; possible D gene TRBD2, 7 bases. Germline CDR1 is MDHEN and CDR2 is SYDVKM. There are 13 residues in the CDR3. Trimming removed 7 bases at V and 5 bases at J, with 15 bases between. CDR3 coding DNA: TGTGCCAGCATCCTCCGGGGGGCCCACGAGCAGTACTTC. It codes for CASILRGAHEQYF.

This clone was detected ten times or more. This sequence joins TRBV2 and TRBJ2-5, with D uncertain. The CDR3 sequence is 14 residues long. The V and J ends lost 2 bases and 4 bases respectively, with 11 bases between them. Germline lookup yields CDR1 SNHLY and CDR2 FYNNEI. CDR3 residues: CASSETVNGETQYF. The CDR3, as DNA: TGTGCCAGCAGTGAAACAGTTAATGGAGAGACCCAGTACTTC.

This clone was picked up one time. V and J are TRBV28 and TRBJ1-2, with 8 bases lining up with TRBD1. Trimming at V came to 2 bases and at J to 0 bases, leaving 5 bases not matched to a gene. Germline lookup yields CDR1 MDHEN and CDR2 SYDVKM. This CDR3 contains 16 residues. Here the CDR3 reads CASSLMQGASNYGYTF. The CDR3 region has the DNA TGTGCCAGCAGTTTAATGCAGGGGGCTTCTAACTATGGCTACACCTTC.

The V call is TRBV6-5, the J call TRBJ1-2; 9 positions match TRBD1. This CDR3 has 16 residues. Germline values: CDR1 MNHEY, CDR2 SVGAGI. V shed 4 bases and J 4 bases; nucleotides not matched to a gene: 10. The CDR3 bases are TGTGCCAGCAGTTTCCACAGGGGGCAGGGAGGCTATGGCTACACCTTC. Translated: CASSFHRGQGGYGYTF.

This chain links TRBV6-5 with TRBJ1-3, with D maybe TRBD1 (6 bases). V dropped 2 bases and J dropped 3 bases, with 11 bases sitting between them. The CDR3 is 15 amino acids. In germline, CDR1 is MNHEY, CDR2 SVGAGI. CDR3 amino acids: CASSYEQGNGNTIYF. The CDR3 DNA reads TGTGCCAGCAGTTACGAGCAGGGGAATGGAAACACCATATATTTT.